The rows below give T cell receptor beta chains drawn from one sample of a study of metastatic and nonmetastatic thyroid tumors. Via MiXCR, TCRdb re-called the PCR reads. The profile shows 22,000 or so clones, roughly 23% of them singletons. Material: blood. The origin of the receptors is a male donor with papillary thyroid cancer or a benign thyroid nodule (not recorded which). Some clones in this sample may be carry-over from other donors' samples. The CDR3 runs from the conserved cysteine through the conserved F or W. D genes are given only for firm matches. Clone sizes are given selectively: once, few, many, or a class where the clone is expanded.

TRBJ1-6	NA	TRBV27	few	CASRFEVLYNSPLHF	TGTGCCAGCAGATTTGAGGTCCTATATAATTCACCCCTCCACTTT
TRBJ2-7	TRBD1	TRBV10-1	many	CASSDDKGQGGEQYF	TGCGCCAGCAGTGATGATAAGGGACAGGGGGGCGAGCAGTACTTC
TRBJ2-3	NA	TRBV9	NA	CASSVVIRGGTDTQYF	TGCGCCAGCAGCGTAGTAATTCGGGGAGGCACAGATACGCAGTATTTT
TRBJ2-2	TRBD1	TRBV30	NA	CAWSGQGSGELFF	TGTGCCTGGAGTGGACAGGGTTCCGGGGAGCTGTTTTTT
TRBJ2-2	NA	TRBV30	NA	CAWDPNTGELFF	TGTGCCTGGGACCCGAACACCGGGGAGCTGTTTTTT
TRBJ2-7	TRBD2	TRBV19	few	CASSIACGRADEQYF	TGTGCCAGTAGTATAGCGTGCGGGAGGGCGGATGAGCAGTACTTC
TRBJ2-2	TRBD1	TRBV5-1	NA	CASSFKGADTGELFF	TGCGCCAGCAGCTTTAAGGGGGCGGACACCGGGGAGCTGTTTTTT
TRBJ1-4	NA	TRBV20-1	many	CSARDLGRGEEKLFF	TGCAGTGCTAGAGATCTCGGAAGGGGAGAGGAAAAACTGTTTTTT
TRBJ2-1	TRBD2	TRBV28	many	CASSSPTGTSGRGEQFF	TGTGCCAGCAGTTCACCCACCGGGACTAGCGGGAGGGGGGAGCAGTTCTTC
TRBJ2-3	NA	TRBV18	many	CASSPLGSLTDTQYF	TGTGCCAGCTCACCACTCGGGAGTTTGACAGATACGCAGTATTTT
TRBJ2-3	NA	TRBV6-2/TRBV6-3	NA	CASSYVGHQGGKDTQYF	TGTGCCAGCAGTTACGTGGGACATCAAGGCGGCAAAGATACGCAGTATTTT
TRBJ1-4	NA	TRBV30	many	CAWRYNEKLFF	TGTGCCTGGAGGTACAATGAAAAACTGTTTTTT
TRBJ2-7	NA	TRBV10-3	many	CAISDRRLDSYEQYF	TGTGCCATCAGTGACCGGCGCCTCGACTCCTACGAGCAGTACTTC
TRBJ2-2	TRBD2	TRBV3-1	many	CASSDLAGTNTGELFF	TGTGCCAGCAGCGATCTAGCGGGAACGAACACCGGGGAGCTGTTTTTT
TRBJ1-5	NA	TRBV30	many	CAWSHGQGRQPQHF	TGTGCCTGGAGTCACGGGCAGGGTCGTCAGCCCCAGCATTTT
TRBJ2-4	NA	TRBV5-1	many	CASSLGWGDIQYF	TGCGCCAGCAGCTTGGGTTGGGGGGACATTCAGTACTTC
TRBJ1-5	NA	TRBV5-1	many	CASSLGGGSNQPQHF	TGCGCCAGCAGCTTGGGAGGGGGAAGCAATCAGCCCCAGCATTTT
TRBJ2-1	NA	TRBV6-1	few	CASSQRLSSYNEQFF	TGTGCCAGCAGCCAGCGGCTTAGCTCCTACAATGAGCAGTTCTTC
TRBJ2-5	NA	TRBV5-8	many	CASSLLGRETQYF	TGTGCCAGCAGCTTGTTGGGGCGGGAGACCCAGTACTTC
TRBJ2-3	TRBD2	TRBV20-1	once	CRVAGGGNPDTQYF	TGCAGGGTAGCGGGAGGAGGGAACCCAGATACGCAGTATTTT
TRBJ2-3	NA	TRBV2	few	CASSGDLTDTQYF	TGTGCCAGCAGTGGAGATCTCACAGATACGCAGTATTTT
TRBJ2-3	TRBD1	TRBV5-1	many	CASSLSGGSQDTQYF	TGCGCCAGCAGCCTCTCAGGGGGCTCGCAAGATACGCAGTATTTT
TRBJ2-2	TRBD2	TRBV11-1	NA	CASSSGTRQRTGELFF	TGTGCCAGCAGCTCGGGGACTAGGCAGCGGACCGGGGAGCTGTTTTTT
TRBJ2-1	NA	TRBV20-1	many	CSARNWGLPGDEQFF	TGCAGTGCTAGAAATTGGGGACTCCCGGGCGATGAGCAGTTCTTC
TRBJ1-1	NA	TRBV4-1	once	CASSQWQNTEAFF	TGCGCCAGCAGCCAATGGCAGAACACTGAAGCTTTCTTT
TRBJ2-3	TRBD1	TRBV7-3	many	CASSYRDRGFLGTDTQYF	TGTGCCAGCAGCTACCGGGACAGGGGGTTTTTGGGCACAGATACGCAGTATTTT
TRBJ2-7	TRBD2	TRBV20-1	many	CSAPVGLAGGYEQYF	TGCAGTGCCCCGGTAGGGCTAGCGGGAGGTTACGAGCAGTACTTC
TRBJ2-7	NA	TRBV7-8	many	CASSLSKLEWHEQYF	TGTGCCAGCAGCTTATCTAAACTCGAATGGCACGAGCAGTACTTC
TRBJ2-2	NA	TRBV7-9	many	CASSLRGLTGGELFF	TGTGCCAGCAGCTTAAGGGGACTGACGGGCGGGGAGCTGTTTTTT
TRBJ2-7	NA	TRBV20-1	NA	CSASTSSAYEQYF	TGCAGTGCTAGCACCAGCAGCGCCTACGAGCAGTACTTC
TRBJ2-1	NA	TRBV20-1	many	CSASAGSPYNEQFF	TGCAGTGCTAGTGCGGGATCCCCGTACAATGAGCAGTTCTTC
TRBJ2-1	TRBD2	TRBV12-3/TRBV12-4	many	CASTPKRGGNEQFF	TGTGCCAGCACCCCCAAGCGGGGGGGCAATGAGCAGTTCTTC
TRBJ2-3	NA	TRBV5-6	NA	CASSLAGGATDTQYF	TGTGCCAGCAGCTTGGCTGGCGGGGCCACAGATACGCAGTATTTT
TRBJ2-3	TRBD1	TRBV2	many	CAGRTGGKDTQYF	TGTGCCGGCCGAACAGGGGGCAAAGATACGCAGTATTTT
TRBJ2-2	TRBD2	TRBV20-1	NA	CSAKQSGVNGGELFF	TGCAGTGCTAAGCAAAGCGGGGTGAATGGCGGGGAGCTGTTTTTT
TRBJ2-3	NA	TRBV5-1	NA	CASSLDGVFTDTQYF	TGCGCCAGCAGCTTGGATGGCGTGTTCACAGATACGCAGTATTTT
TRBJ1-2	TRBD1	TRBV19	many	CASSILGQKLANYGYTF	TGTGCCAGTAGTATTCTGGGACAGAAATTGGCTAACTATGGCTACACCTTC
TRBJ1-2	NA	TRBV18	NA	CASSPTASYGYTF	TGTGCCAGCTCACCGACAGCGAGCTATGGCTACACCTTC
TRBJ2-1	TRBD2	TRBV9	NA	CASSASGSNNEQFF	TGTGCCAGCAGCGCTAGCGGATCGAACAATGAGCAGTTCTTC
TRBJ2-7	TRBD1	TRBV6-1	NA	CAITSGQWFDEQYF	TGTGCCATCACATCGGGACAGTGGTTCGACGAGCAATACTTC
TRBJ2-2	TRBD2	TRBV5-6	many	CASSLTIAGNTGELFF	TGTGCCAGCAGCCTGACGATAGCGGGAAATACCGGGGAGCTGTTTTTT
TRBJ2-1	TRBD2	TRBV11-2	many	CASSTAPLREVEQFF	TGTGCCAGCAGCACGGCCCCCCTGCGGGAGGTTGAGCAGTTCTTC
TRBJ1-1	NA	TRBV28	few	CASGLGDTEAFF	TGTGCCAGCGGACTGGGTGACACTGAAGCTTTCTTT
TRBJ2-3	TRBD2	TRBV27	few	CASSLAGGGTDTQYF	TGTGCCAGCAGTTTGGCTGGGGGGGGCACAGATACGCAGTATTTT